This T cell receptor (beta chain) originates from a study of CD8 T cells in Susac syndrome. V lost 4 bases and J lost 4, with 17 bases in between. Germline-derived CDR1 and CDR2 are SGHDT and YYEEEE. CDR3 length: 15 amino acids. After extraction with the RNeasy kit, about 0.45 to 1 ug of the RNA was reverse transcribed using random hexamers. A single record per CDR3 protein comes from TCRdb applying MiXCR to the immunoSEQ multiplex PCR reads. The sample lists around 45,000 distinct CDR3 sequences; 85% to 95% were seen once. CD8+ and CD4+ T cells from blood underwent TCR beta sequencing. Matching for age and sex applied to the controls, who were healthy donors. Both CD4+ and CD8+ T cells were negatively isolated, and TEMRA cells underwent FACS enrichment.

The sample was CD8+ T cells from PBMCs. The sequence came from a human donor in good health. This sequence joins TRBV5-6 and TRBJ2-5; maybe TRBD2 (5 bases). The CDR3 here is CASSNDWRAGETQYF. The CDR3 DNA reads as TGTGCCAGCAGCAATGACTGGCGGGCTGGAGAGACCCAGTACTTC.